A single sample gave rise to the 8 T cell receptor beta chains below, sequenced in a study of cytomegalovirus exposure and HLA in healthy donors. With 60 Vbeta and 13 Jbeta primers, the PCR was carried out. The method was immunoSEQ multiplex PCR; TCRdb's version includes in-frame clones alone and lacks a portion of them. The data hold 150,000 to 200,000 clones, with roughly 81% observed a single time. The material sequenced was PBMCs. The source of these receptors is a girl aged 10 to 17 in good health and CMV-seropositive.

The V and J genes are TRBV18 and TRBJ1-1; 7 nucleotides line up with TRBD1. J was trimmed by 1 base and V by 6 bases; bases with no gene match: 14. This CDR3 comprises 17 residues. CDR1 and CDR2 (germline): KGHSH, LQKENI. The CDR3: CASSLQGSYPPNTEAFF. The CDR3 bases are TGTGCCAGCTCGTTACAGGGGTCTTACCCGCCGAACACTGAAGCTTTCTTT.

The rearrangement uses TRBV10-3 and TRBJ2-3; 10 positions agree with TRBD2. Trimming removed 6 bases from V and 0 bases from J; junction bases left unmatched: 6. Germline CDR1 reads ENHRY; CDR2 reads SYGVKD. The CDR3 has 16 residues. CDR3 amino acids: CAISRTSGSSTDTQYF. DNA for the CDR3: TGTGCCATCAGCCGGACTAGCGGCTCTAGCACAGATACGCAGTATTTT.

CDR3 residues: CASSRRGGSYNEQFF. The DNA for the CDR3 is TGTGCCAGCAGCCGTCGGGGGGGCTCCTACAATGAGCAGTTCTTC. This chain connects TRBV7-9 to TRBJ2-1; 8 bases are a match to TRBD2. CDR3 length equals 15 residues. J was trimmed by 0 bases and V by 5 bases; bases with no gene match: 3. The germline CDR1 and CDR2 sequences are SEHNR and FQNEAQ (reference sequence). Based on the CDR3 plus reference TRBV7-9 and TRBJ2-1, the full variable domain is DTGVSQNPRHKITKRGQNVTFRCDPISEHNRLYWYRQTLGQGPEFLTYFQNEAQLEKSRLLSDRFSAERPKGSFSTLEIQRTEQGDSAMYLCASSRRGGSYNEQFFGPGTRLTVL.

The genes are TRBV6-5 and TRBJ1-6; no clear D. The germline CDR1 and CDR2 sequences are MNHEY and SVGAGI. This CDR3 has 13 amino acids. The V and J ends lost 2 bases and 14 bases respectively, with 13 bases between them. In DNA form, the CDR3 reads TGTGCCAGCAGTTACGACCTCATGGGCACCCTCCACTTT. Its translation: CASSYDLMGTLHF.

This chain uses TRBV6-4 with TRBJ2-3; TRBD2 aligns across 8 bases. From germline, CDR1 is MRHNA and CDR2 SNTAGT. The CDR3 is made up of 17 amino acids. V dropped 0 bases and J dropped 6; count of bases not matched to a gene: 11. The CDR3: CASSDSSGGAVTDTQYF. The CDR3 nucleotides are TGTGCCAGCAGTGACTCATCGGGGGGGGCCGTGACGGATACGCAGTATTTT.

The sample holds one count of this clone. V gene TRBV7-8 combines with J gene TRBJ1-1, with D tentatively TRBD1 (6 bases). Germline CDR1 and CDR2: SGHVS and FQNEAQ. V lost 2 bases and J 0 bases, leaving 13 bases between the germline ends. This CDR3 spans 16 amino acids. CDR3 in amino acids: CASSLRDIYMNTEAFF. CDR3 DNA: TGTGCCAGCAGCTTAAGGGACATCTACATGAACACTGAAGCTTTCTTT.

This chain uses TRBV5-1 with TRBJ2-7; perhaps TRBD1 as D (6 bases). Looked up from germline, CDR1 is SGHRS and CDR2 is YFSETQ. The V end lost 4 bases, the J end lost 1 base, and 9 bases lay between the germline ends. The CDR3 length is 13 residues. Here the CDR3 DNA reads TGCGCCAGCAGCGGGGGACAATCCTACGAGCAGTACTTC. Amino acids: CASSGGQSYEQYF.

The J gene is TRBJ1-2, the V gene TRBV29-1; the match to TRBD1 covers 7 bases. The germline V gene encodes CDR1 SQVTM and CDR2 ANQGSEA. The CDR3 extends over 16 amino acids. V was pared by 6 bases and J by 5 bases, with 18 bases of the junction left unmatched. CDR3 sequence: CSVAIFPGQKSYGYTF. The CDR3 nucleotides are TGCAGCGTCGCGATCTTTCCGGGACAGAAGTCGTATGGCTACACCTTC.